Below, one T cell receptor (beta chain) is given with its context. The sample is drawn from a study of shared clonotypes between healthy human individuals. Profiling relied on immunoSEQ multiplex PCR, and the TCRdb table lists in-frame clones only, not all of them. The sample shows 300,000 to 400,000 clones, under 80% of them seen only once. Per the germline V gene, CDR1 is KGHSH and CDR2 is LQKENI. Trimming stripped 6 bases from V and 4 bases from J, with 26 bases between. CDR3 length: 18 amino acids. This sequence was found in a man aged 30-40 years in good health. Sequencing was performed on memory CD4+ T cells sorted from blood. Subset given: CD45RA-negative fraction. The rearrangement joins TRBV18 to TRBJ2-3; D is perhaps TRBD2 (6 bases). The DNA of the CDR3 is TGTGCCAGCTCGCAAATCCCAAGGACCGGAGGGCCCGCAGATACGCAGTATTTT. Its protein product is CASSQIPRTGGPADTQYF.